The clone carrying this T cell receptor beta chain was detected only a few times. The antigen is unknown. A multiplex PCR was run with 60 Vbeta primers and 13 Jbeta primers. Method: immunoSEQ multiplex PCR; TCRdb's copy keeps in-frame clones and lacks some. The sample carries 90,000 to 150,000 clones, roughly 9% recorded once. The data were obtained in a study of cytomegalovirus exposure and HLA in healthy donors. Findings and limits, study-wide: TCR beta sequences reportedly predicted the HLA-A and HLA-B alleles of most subjects accurately.

With V trimmed by 2 bases and J by 6 bases, 1 base remained unmatched. Germline loops: CDR1 MGHDK, CDR2 SYGVNS. The CDR3 consists of 14 residues. The clonotype was recovered from a woman in her forties in good health and CMV-seropositive. Sequencing used PBMCs. This rearrangement joins TRBV25-1 to TRBJ1-4, with TRBD1 identical over 9 bases. The CDR3 loop reads CASSERQGDEKLFF. The CDR3 coding sequence is TGTGCCAGCAGTGAAAGACAGGGGGATGAAAAACTGTTTTTT.